The rows below give T cell receptor beta chains drawn from one sample of a study of T cells after yellow fever vaccination. TCRdb reanalysed the 5' RACE reads using MiXCR and keeps one entry per CDR3 protein. This sample has some 120,000 distinct CDR3 sequences, with 13% to 15% found just once. The sequencing used CD8+ T cells sorted from PBMCs, collected 5 days after the yellow fever booster vaccination. The source is a man younger than 35 who received the YFV17D yellow fever vaccine. Both conserved end residues are part of each CDR3. D genes are given only for firm matches. Some rows have no size entry. The others give once, few or many, or a class for an expanded clone.

v_gene: TRBV25-1; d_gene: -; j_gene: TRBJ1-2; abundance: -; CDR3aa: CASSEWGRSYGYTF; CDR3nt: TGTGCCAGCAGTGAATGGGGCAGAAGCTATGGCTACACCTTC
v_gene: TRBV4-1; d_gene: -; j_gene: TRBJ1-1; abundance: -; CDR3aa: CASAGFVNTEAFF; CDR3nt: TGCGCATCCGCAGGGTTTGTTAACACTGAAGCTTTCTTT
v_gene: TRBV4-3; d_gene: TRBD2; j_gene: TRBJ2-5; abundance: few; CDR3aa: CASSQGTTIAGYQETQYF; CDR3nt: TGCGCCAGCAGCCAAGGAACCACGATAGCGGGGTACCAAGAGACCCAGTACTTC
v_gene: TRBV6-4; d_gene: -; j_gene: TRBJ1-1; abundance: -; CDR3aa: CASSDRPGGTEAFF; CDR3nt: TGTGCCAGCAGTGACCGGCCGGGAGGGACTGAAGCTTTCTTT
v_gene: TRBV7-2; d_gene: -; j_gene: TRBJ1-1; abundance: few; CDR3aa: CASSPETGYTEAFF; CDR3nt: TGTGCCAGCAGCCCAGAGACAGGATACACTGAAGCTTTCTTT
v_gene: TRBV20-1; d_gene: -; j_gene: TRBJ2-7; abundance: -; CDR3aa: CSARDRSGYGYEQYF; CDR3nt: TGCAGTGCTAGAGATCGGAGCGGATACGGCTACGAGCAGTACTTC
v_gene: TRBV7-3; d_gene: TRBD1; j_gene: TRBJ2-3; abundance: many; CDR3aa: CASSPMGDRGPDTQYF; CDR3nt: TGTGCCAGCAGCCCCATGGGGGACAGAGGGCCAGATACGCAGTATTTT
v_gene: TRBV5-4; d_gene: -; j_gene: TRBJ2-5; abundance: few; CDR3aa: CASSTWMEETQYF; CDR3nt: TGTGCCAGCAGCACATGGATGGAAGAGACCCAGTACTTC
v_gene: TRBV4-1; d_gene: TRBD2; j_gene: TRBJ2-7; abundance: few; CDR3aa: CASSQGTSGTYEQYF; CDR3nt: TGCGCCAGCAGCCAAGGGACTAGCGGAACCTACGAGCAGTACTTC
v_gene: TRBV4-1; d_gene: -; j_gene: TRBJ2-3; abundance: -; CDR3aa: CASSHGPGHTSTDTQYF; CDR3nt: TGCGCCAGCAGCCACGGGCCGGGACATACTAGCACAGATACGCAGTATTTT
v_gene: TRBV7-6; d_gene: -; j_gene: TRBJ1-3; abundance: few; CDR3aa: CASSLPLDSGNTIYF; CDR3nt: TGTGCCAGCAGCTTACCTCTAGACTCTGGAAACACCATATATTTT
v_gene: TRBV11-2; d_gene: -; j_gene: TRBJ1-4; abundance: few; CDR3aa: CASSDVDSGVGFF; CDR3nt: TGTGCCAGCAGCGACGTCGACTCGGGGGTTGGATTTTTT
v_gene: TRBV4-1; d_gene: TRBD2; j_gene: TRBJ2-1; abundance: -; CDR3aa: CASSPVLAGDNEQFF; CDR3nt: TGCGCCAGCAGCCCAGTATTAGCGGGGGACAATGAGCAGTTCTTC
v_gene: TRBV29-1; d_gene: -; j_gene: TRBJ2-7; abundance: few; CDR3aa: CSVCDSKSSYEQYF; CDR3nt: TGCAGCGTTTGTGACAGTAAGAGCTCCTACGAGCAGTACTTC
v_gene: TRBV12-3/TRBV12-4; d_gene: TRBD2; j_gene: TRBJ2-1; abundance: -; CDR3aa: CASSGWGVAGYNEQFF; CDR3nt: TGTGCCAGCAGTGGCTGGGGGGTAGCGGGGTACAATGAGCAGTTCTTC
v_gene: TRBV7-2; d_gene: -; j_gene: TRBJ2-7; abundance: -; CDR3aa: CASSPVGGSAYEQYF; CDR3nt: TGTGCCAGCAGCCCGGTGGGGGGTAGCGCCTACGAGCAGTACTTC
v_gene: TRBV4-3; d_gene: TRBD1; j_gene: TRBJ1-1; abundance: few; CDR3aa: CASSTTTGASTEAFF; CDR3nt: TGCGCCAGCAGCACTACGACAGGGGCCTCCACTGAAGCTTTCTTT
v_gene: TRBV7-9; d_gene: TRBD1; j_gene: TRBJ2-4; abundance: -; CDR3aa: CASSGPGQGRLGGNIQYF; CDR3nt: TGTGCCAGCAGCGGACCGGGACAGGGCAGGTTGGGGGGAAACATTCAGTACTTC
v_gene: TRBV19; d_gene: -; j_gene: TRBJ2-1; abundance: once; CDR3aa: CASSMGGIDEQFF; CDR3nt: TGTGCCAGTAGTATGGGGGGCATCGATGAGCAGTTCTTC
v_gene: TRBV20-1; d_gene: -; j_gene: TRBJ2-3; abundance: -; CDR3aa: CSATGEGRGTDTQYF; CDR3nt: TGCAGTGCTACAGGGGAGGGGAGGGGCACAGATACGCAGTATTTT
v_gene: TRBV5-1; d_gene: TRBD1; j_gene: TRBJ1-4; abundance: few; CDR3aa: CASSLRTGGDEKLFF; CDR3nt: TGCGCCAGCAGCTTGCGGACAGGGGGCGATGAAAAACTGTTTTTT
v_gene: TRBV20-1; d_gene: TRBD1; j_gene: TRBJ2-7; abundance: -; CDR3aa: CSARDRTGGYEQYF; CDR3nt: TGCAGTGCTAGAGATAGGACAGGGGGGTACGAGCAGTACTTC
v_gene: TRBV7-3; d_gene: -; j_gene: TRBJ2-2; abundance: -; CDR3aa: CASSFVHTGNTGELFF; CDR3nt: TGTGCCAGCAGCTTTGTGCATACTGGGAACACCGGGGAGCTGTTTTTT
v_gene: TRBV27; d_gene: -; j_gene: TRBJ2-2; abundance: few; CDR3aa: CASSVTVGELFF; CDR3nt: TGTGCCAGCAGTGTGACAGTTGGGGAGCTGTTTTTT
v_gene: TRBV10-2; d_gene: -; j_gene: TRBJ2-2; abundance: -; CDR3aa: CASSEVRYTGELFF; CDR3nt: TGCGCCAGCAGTGAGGTCAGATACACCGGGGAGCTGTTTTTT
v_gene: TRBV20-1; d_gene: -; j_gene: TRBJ1-1; abundance: few; CDR3aa: CSARQGRTTEAFF; CDR3nt: TGCAGTGCTAGACAGGGGCGGACCACTGAAGCTTTCTTT
v_gene: TRBV27; d_gene: -; j_gene: TRBJ2-1; abundance: -; CDR3aa: CASSLTPASYNEQFF; CDR3nt: TGTGCCAGCAGTTTAACCCCCGCTAGCTACAATGAGCAGTTCTTC
v_gene: TRBV12-3/TRBV12-4; d_gene: -; j_gene: TRBJ2-1; abundance: few; CDR3aa: CASSQPVGNEQFF; CDR3nt: TGTGCCAGCAGCCAACCTGTCGGGAATGAGCAGTTCTTC
v_gene: TRBV6-1; d_gene: -; j_gene: TRBJ2-3; abundance: few; CDR3aa: CASSDGTVSTDTQYF; CDR3nt: TGTGCCAGCAGTGACGGGACCGTTAGCACAGATACGCAGTATTTT
v_gene: TRBV29-1; d_gene: -; j_gene: TRBJ1-1; abundance: -; CDR3aa: CSVLTTGTGTEAFF; CDR3nt: TGCAGCGTTTTGACAACAGGGACGGGGACTGAAGCTTTCTTT
v_gene: TRBV20-1; d_gene: -; j_gene: TRBJ2-7; abundance: few; CDR3aa: CSARQPGLTYEQYF; CDR3nt: TGCAGTGCTAGACAACCGGGACTGACCTACGAGCAGTACTTC
v_gene: TRBV28; d_gene: -; j_gene: TRBJ2-5; abundance: -; CDR3aa: CASSRGRGLRYF; CDR3nt: TGTGCCAGCAGTCGGGGGCGGGGCCTCAGGTACTTC